This TCR beta chain is from a study of siplizumab effects on memory and regulatory T cells. Findings and limits, study-wide: Suppression by proliferating Tregs derived from siplizumab cultures was not verified.

Notes on this clone: Its specificity is not known.

The protocol was immunoSEQ multiplex PCR, while the TCRdb copy is restricted to in-frame clones and leaves out a portion. The table has fewer than 45,000 clones, around 92% seen once. This CDR3 contains 15 residues. CDR1 is MNHEY, CDR2 SVGAGI, per germline. The J segment lost 1 base and the V segment lost 6 bases, leaving 8 bases of the junction unmatched. The sequence was obtained from a human donor in good health. Sequencing used naive CD4+ T cells sorted from blood. This chain links TRBV6-5 with TRBJ1-1; 7 bases map to TRBD1. The CDR3 reads CASRITGAQNTEAFF. The CDR3, as DNA: TGTGCCAGCAGGATAACAGGGGCACAGAACACTGAAGCTTTCTTT.